The 3 T cell receptor beta chains reported below all come from one sample, sequenced in a study of Graves' ophthalmopathy and Graves' hyperthyroidism. As the template, RNA transcripts were used to amplify TCR beta CDR3 regions. An opening RT-PCR round employed HTBI primers and preceded a second-round multiplex PCR. TCRdb re-analysed the multiplex PCR reads in MiXCR, keeping a single row per CDR3 protein. The sample contains about 640,000 distinct CDR3 sequences, under 50% of which appear only once. Sequencing was performed on peripheral blood. These TCRs come from an adult man with Graves' ophthalmopathy.

The rearrangement links TRBV20-1 to TRBJ1-2; maybe TRBD1 (5 bases). The CDR3 loop spans 12 amino acids. Per germline, CDR1 DFQATT and CDR2 SNEGSKA (reference sequence). The V and J ends lost 5 bases and 5 bases respectively, with 12 bases between them. The CDR3 protein is CSARGDRYGYTF. The CDR3 DNA follows: TGCAGTGCTCGGGGGGATCGGTATGGCTACACCTTC.

In this sample, this clonotype turned up a few times. The junction differs from germline at one of its ends, possibly a read error. The chain is built from TRBV10-3 and TRBJ1-6; a weak D match, TRBD1 (5 bases). CDR1 is ENHRY, CDR2 SYGVKD, per germline. CDR3 length equals 17 residues. CDR3 in amino acids: CASSESQGPRGNSPLHF. CDR3 nucleotides: TGTGCCAGCAGTGAATCCCAGGGCCCTCGTGGGAATTCACCCCTCCACTTT.

The rearrangement links TRBV25-1 to TRBJ1-3, with D possibly TRBD1 on 6 matching bases. Germline CDR1 is MGHDK and CDR2 is SYGVNS. V was pared by 8 bases and J by 3 bases, with 8 bases between. The CDR3 consists of 12 residues. The CDR3 DNA sequence: TGTGCCAGCCCGACAGGTGGAAACACCATATATTTT. Translation gives CASPTGGNTIYF.